The 2 T cell receptor beta chains listed next were all sequenced from one sample in a study of regulatory T cells in long-lasting Graves disease. Specified time point: newly diagnosed GD, antithyroid drugs for less than 3 months. Making the TCR library involved RNA that had been extracted from PBMCs. Library construction for TCR beta used iRepertoire HTBI primers and Arm-PCR of CDR3 regions. TCRdb redid the calling of the multiplex PCR reads with MiXCR, one entry per CDR3 protein. The data hold roughly 610,000 distinct CDR3 sequences, with approximately 15% observed a single time. The same data also went into a second study, on T cells in Graves' hyperthyroidism and ophthalmopathy.

Material: peripheral blood mononuclear cells (PBMCs), obtained at new diagnosis, from a patient treated with antithyroid drugs. All receptors derive from a woman in her twenties or thirties with Graves disease.

This chain joins TRBV6-1 and TRBJ2-1; 8 bases are shared with TRBD1. The trim removed 4 bases at V and 11 bases at J, leaving 10 bases unmatched. This CDR3 is built from 14 residues. Germline CDR1 is MNHNS and CDR2 is SASEGT. CDR3 bases: TGTGCCAGCAGTGTTTCGACAGGGGCCTGGAAGCAGTTCTTC. Its translation is CASSVSTGAWKQFF.

V usage is TRBV18 and J usage is TRBJ2-3; perhaps TRBD2 as D (6 bases). Germline-derived CDR1 and CDR2 are KGHSH and LQKENI. Trimming cost V 0 bases and J 0 bases, with 10 bases left between them. There are 16 residues in the CDR3. The CDR3 DNA reads TGTGCCAGCTCACCACCGCGCGGGGCAAGCACAGATACGCAGTATTTT. Its translation is CASSPPRGASTDTQYF. Using reference TRBV18 and TRBJ2-3 for the parts outside the CDR3, the full variable domain is NAGVMQNPRHLVRRRGQEARLRCSPMKGHSHVYWYRQLPEEGLKFMVYLQKENIIDESGMPKERFSAEFPKEGPSILRIQQVVRGDSAAYFCASSPPRGASTDTQYFGPGTRLTVL.